These 20 T cell receptor beta chains were sequenced from one sample in a study of T cell repertoires in cytomegalovirus infection. TCRdb re-called the reads through MiXCR, storing one row per CDR3 protein. The repertoire holds approximately 990,000 distinct CDR3 sequences, with around 30% as singletons. Their specific antigens are unknown. Sequenced here: cultured CD8+ T cells from PBMCs, sampled from culture after CMV antigen stimulation. The origin of the receptors is a human donor in good health (CMV status not recorded). Some clones in this sample may be carry-over from other donors' samples.

This sequence joins TRBV6-1 and TRBJ2-3; D possibly corresponds to TRBD2 (7 bases). The CDR3 extends over 17 amino acids. Trimming took off 5 bases at V and 0 bases at J, with 18 bases between the two ends. Germline-derived CDR1 and CDR2 are MNHNS and SASEGT. CDR3 nucleotides: TGTGCCAGCAGTCCCATGCGGGGGCCATCAAGCACAGATACGCAGTATTTT. It encodes CASSPMRGPSSTDTQYF.

This clonotype was observed a single time. The chain employs TRBV15 and TRBJ2-7, with 9 positions matching TRBD1. Per germline, CDR1 LNHNV and CDR2 YYDKDF (reference sequence). The CDR3 has 14 residues. The V segment lost 4 bases and the J segment 1 base; nucleotides outside the gene matches: 2. In DNA, the CDR3 is TGTGCCACCAGCACCGACAGGGGGTCCTACGAGCAGTACTTC. It specifies CATSTDRGSYEQYF.

DNA of the CDR3: TGCAGTGCTTCGGACCCCCTAATAGGCTACACCTTC. As protein: CSASDPLIGYTF. V is TRBV20-1 and J is TRBJ1-2; no firm D call. V was trimmed by 5 bases and J by 8 bases, leaving 15 bases between them. Germline CDR1 DFQATT, CDR2 SNEGSKA (reference sequence). CDR3 size: 12 residues.

The CDR3 nucleotides read TGTGCCAGCAGCGTCAGCCGACAGAACAATGAGCAGTTCTTC. Protein sequence: CASSVSRQNNEQFF. This rearrangement joins TRBV9 to TRBJ2-1, with D perhaps matching TRBD1 (5 bases). Germline assignment: CDR1 SGDLS and CDR2 YYNGEE. The CDR3 has 14 amino acids. Trimming cost V 2 bases and J 5 bases, with 11 bases left between them.

The chain combines TRBV18 with TRBJ2-2; a weak D match, TRBD2 (6 bases). The V end was cut by 1 base, the J end by 5 bases, with 14 bases between. CDR3 length: 16 residues. The germline CDR1 and CDR2 sequences are KGHSH and LQKENI. CDR3 loop: CASSPRARDLTGELFF. The CDR3 DNA is TGTGCCAGCTCACCACGAGCCAGGGACTTGACCGGGGAGCTGTTTTTT.

The chain couples TRBV2 to TRBJ1-2, with D possibly TRBD1 on 5 matching bases. Deletions cut 1 base from V and 7 bases from J, with 13 bases between. Germline CDR1 is SNHLY and CDR2 is FYNNEI. The CDR3 extends over 14 amino acids. In DNA form, the CDR3 reads TGTGCCAGCAGTGAAGGGACTCTGAGGGGTGGCTACACCTTC. Translation: CASSEGTLRGGYTF.

This chain joins TRBV15 and TRBJ2-2; 7 bases line up with TRBD1. The CDR3 sequence is 15 residues long. Trimming cost V 6 bases and J 4 bases; bases outside gene matches: 8. Per germline, CDR1 LNHNV and CDR2 YYDKDF (reference sequence). The CDR3 protein is CATSDETGFTGELFF. Written as DNA, the CDR3 is TGTGCCACCAGTGACGAGACAGGGTTCACCGGGGAGCTGTTTTTT.

The chain couples TRBV24-1 to TRBJ2-3; possibly TRBD2 for D (5 bases). V dropped 4 bases and J dropped 5 bases, with 24 bases sitting between them. This CDR3 is 18 amino acids long. Germline-derived CDR1 and CDR2 are KGHDR and SFDVKD. The CDR3 region is CATSETPKDLYFGDTQYF. In DNA form, the CDR3 reads TGTGCCACCAGTGAGACCCCGAAGGACTTGTACTTTGGAGATACGCAGTATTTT.

V is TRBV24-1 and J is TRBJ2-1, with a tentative D call TRBD2 (5 bases). V was shortened by 4 bases and J by 6 bases, with 18 bases between the two germline ends. Germline V lookup: CDR1 KGHDR, CDR2 SFDVKD. The CDR3 covers 16 residues. The CDR3 bases are TGTGCCACCAGTGAGTCCGGGCCCTTAGGAGGCAATGAGCAGTTCTTC. Amino acid sequence: CATSESGPLGGNEQFF.

The rearrangement links TRBV13 to TRBJ2-1; D tentatively reads TRBD1 or TRBD2 (6 bases each). Per the germline V gene, CDR1 is PRHDT and CDR2 is FYEKMQ (reference sequence). The CDR3 is made up of 16 amino acids. Trimming removed 0 bases at V and 14 bases at J, with 23 bases between. The CDR3, as DNA: TGTGCCAGCAGCTTAGGCAGAAATTCCGGGAGCCCAGGGGAGTTCTTC. Residues: CASSLGRNSGSPGEFF.

This clonotype turned up a few times. The chain combines TRBV6-6 with TRBJ2-5, with a tentative D call TRBD1 (6 bases). CDR1 MNHNY and CDR2 SVGAGI come from the germline V gene (reference sequence). The CDR3 is made up of 15 amino acids. Trimming stripped 0 bases from V and 1 base from J, with 9 bases between. CDR3 DNA sequence: TGTGCCAGCAGTTACTCGGGACAACCCCAAGAGACCCAGTACTTC. This sequence encodes CASSYSGQPQETQYF.

The V gene is TRBV27, the J gene TRBJ1-1, with D possibly TRBD1 on 6 matching bases. The germline gives CDR1 MNHEY, CDR2 SMNVEV (reference sequence). The V end lost 5 bases, the J end lost 7 bases, and 14 bases lay between the germline ends. The CDR3 sequence is 13 residues long. The CDR3 spells CASSTTGENEAFF. The CDR3 nucleotides are TGTGCCAGCAGTACGACAGGAGAAAATGAAGCTTTCTTT.

The rearrangement joins TRBV6-6 to TRBJ2-1; unclear D gene. V gave up 8 bases and J gave up 7 bases, with 12 bases separating them. This CDR3 contains 12 residues. Per the germline V gene, CDR1 is MNHNY and CDR2 is SVGAGI (reference sequence). As DNA, the CDR3 is TGTGCCAGCTGCGCCACGAAAAATGAGCAGTTCTTC. Its protein product is CASCATKNEQFF.

The rearrangement links TRBV4-2 to TRBJ2-5, with D perhaps TRBD2 (6 bases). The CDR3 totals 19 residues. Germline V gene lookup returns CDR1 LGHNA and CDR2 YNFKEQ. Trimming left V 0 bases short and J 5 bases short, with 25 bases between. For the CDR3, the DNA is TGTGCCAGCAGCCAAGATCTAAGTTACGGGGGAGTGGCGAGGGAGACCCAGTACTTC. Amino acid sequence: CASSQDLSYGGVARETQYF.

The rearrangement joins TRBV27 to TRBJ1-5, with D possibly being TRBD1 (5 bases). The CDR3 has 14 residues. The germline gives CDR1 MNHEY, CDR2 SMNVEV (reference sequence). V dropped 0 bases and J dropped 7 bases, with 10 bases sitting between them. The CDR3 bases are TGTGCCAGCAGTTTATCGTCGGGGCGGCAGCCCCAGCATTTT. Amino acid sequence: CASSLSSGRQPQHF.

The V gene is TRBV6-2 or TRBV6-3, the J gene TRBJ2-3; weak D call: TRBD2 (5 bases). Germline V gene lookup returns CDR1 MNHEY and CDR2 SVGEGT. Trimming shortened V by 6 bases and J by 4 bases, and 29 bases separated the two germline ends. This CDR3 has 19 residues. The CDR3 protein is CASRPISGIPSLEADTQYF. DNA of the CDR3: TGTGCCAGCAGGCCTATATCCGGGATTCCATCCCTAGAAGCAGATACGCAGTATTTT.

This clonotype was detected only a few times. The chain has TRBV6-1 and TRBJ2-2; D is perhaps TRBD1 (5 bases). Germline V lookup: CDR1 MNHNS, CDR2 SASEGT. V lost 5 bases to trimming and J lost 1 base, with 14 bases between them. The CDR3 length is 16 residues. The CDR3 sequence is CASSPYLGENTGELFF. CDR3 bases: TGTGCCAGCAGTCCCTACCTAGGGGAGAACACCGGGGAGCTGTTTTTT.

This clonotype was recorded many times. This sequence joins TRBV12-3 or TRBV12-4 and TRBJ2-1; 7 bases align to TRBD1. With 4 bases clipped from V and 7 bases from J, the junction kept 4 bases outside the gene matches. This CDR3 has 13 residues. The CDR3 spells CASSSSDRNEQFF. The CDR3 DNA is TGTGCCAGCAGTTCGTCGGACAGGAATGAGCAGTTCTTC.

In this sample, this clonotype turned up a few times. This chain connects TRBV4-2 to TRBJ2-1; 7 nucleotides match TRBD1. Per the germline V gene, CDR1 is LGHNA and CDR2 is YNFKEQ. The trim removed 0 bases at V and 14 bases at J, leaving 4 bases unmatched. The CDR3 contains 12 residues. The DNA of the CDR3 is TGTGCCAGCAGCCAAGATGGGACAGACAAGTTCTTC. Translating it yields CASSQDGTDKFF.

The gene calls are TRBV27 and TRBJ2-3, with D tentatively TRBD1 or TRBD2 (5 bases each). The germline V and J ends were trimmed by 7 bases and 0 bases, with 20 bases remaining between them. This CDR3 is built from 17 residues. CDR1 and CDR2 from the germline V gene are MNHEY and SMNVEV (reference sequence). The CDR3 region is CASTRSYRDVSTDTQYF. CDR3 bases: TGTGCCAGCACCCGATCCTACCGGGACGTTAGCACAGATACGCAGTATTTT.